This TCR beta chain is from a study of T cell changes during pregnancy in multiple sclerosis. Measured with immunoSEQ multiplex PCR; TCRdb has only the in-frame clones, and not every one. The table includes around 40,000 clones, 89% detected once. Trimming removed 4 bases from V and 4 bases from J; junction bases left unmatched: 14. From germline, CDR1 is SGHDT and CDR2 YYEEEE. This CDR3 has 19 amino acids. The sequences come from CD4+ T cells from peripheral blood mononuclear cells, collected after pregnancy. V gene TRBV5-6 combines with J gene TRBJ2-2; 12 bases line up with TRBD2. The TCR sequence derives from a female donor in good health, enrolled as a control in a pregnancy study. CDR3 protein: CASSSKGVLAGGGTGELFF. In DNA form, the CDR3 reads TGTGCCAGCAGCAGCAAGGGCGTACTAGCGGGAGGTGGCACCGGGGAGCTGTTTTTT.